The clone carrying this T cell receptor (beta chain) was observed a handful of times. The data were obtained in a study of technical replicates of blood from a few donors. Clones were read by immunoSEQ multiplex PCR, and TCRdb kept only the in-frame ones, dropping some. The sample has 65,000 to 90,000 clones; roughly 93% are singletons. V lost 1 base, J lost 9 bases, and 5 bases stayed unmatched. Germline V CDR1 and CDR2: LGHNA, YNFKEQ. The CDR3 totals 15 residues. The TCR was taken from a human donor in good health. Material: T cells isolated from PBMCs. This chain joins TRBV4-2 and TRBJ2-2; 10 bases line up with TRBD2. The CDR3 sequence is CASSQASGRYRELFF. In DNA, the CDR3 is TGTGCCAGCAGCCAAGCTAGCGGGAGATATCGGGAGCTGTTTTTT.